The sequence of this T cell receptor (beta chain) was determined in a study of T cells in Graves' hyperthyroidism and ophthalmopathy. In this sample, this clonotype turned up a few times. The V gene lost 4 bases and the J gene lost 2 bases, with 3 bases spanning the gap. Germline V lookup: CDR1 ENHRY, CDR2 SYGVKD. The CDR3 contains 11 residues. From RNA transcripts, TCR beta CDR3 regions were amplified. Researchers ran a first-round RT-PCR on the TCR CDR3 using the HTBI primer set. TCRdb re-derived calls from the multiplex PCR reads in MiXCR, one entry per CDR3 protein. The sample carries a few hundred thousand distinct CDR3 sequences, around 14% recorded once.

The sequence was obtained from a woman in her 30s with Graves' hyperthyroidism. Sequenced input: blood. This chain uses TRBV10-3 with TRBJ2-7, with D hard to call. The CDR3, as DNA: TGTGCCATCAGTGGTACCTACGAGCAGTACTTC. Protein: CAISGTYEQYF.